This TCR beta chain was obtained from a study of blood T cell repertoires in COVID-19. Study in general: Sites in the United States, Italy and Spain provided acute and convalescent COVID-19 samples.

The length of the CDR3 is 16 residues. Trimming took 1 base from V and 4 from J; bases not matched to a gene: 6. CDR1 is SGHKS and CDR2 is YYEKEE in the germline V gene (reference sequence). Sequencing was performed with immunoSEQ multiplex PCR; in TCRdb, only in-frame clones are kept and a portion is missing. The sample includes about 71,000 clones, 86% of them seen just once. The J gene is TRBJ2-2, the V gene TRBV5-5; 8 nucleotides line up with TRBD1. The TCR was taken from a man aged 25-40 years with acute or convalescent COVID-19. What was sequenced was peripheral blood. The CDR3 nucleotides are TGTGCCAGCAGCTTGTTCGGACAGGGCGGCACCGGGGAGCTGTTTTTT. Translation gives CASSLFGQGGTGELFF.